The entry that follows covers one TCR beta chain sequence. Its specificity is unknown. Additional DNA sequences in this sample encode the identical CDR3. The record originates from a study of beta chain features in type 1 diabetes. General study results and limits: All four CD4+ subsets of Type 1 diabetes patients contained TCRB CDR3s that were moderately but significantly shorter. Lower insertion and higher deletion counts appeared at VDJ junctions in type 1 diabetes patients. Comparison showed that naive, central memory and Treg TCRB repertoires appeared more similar among patients than among healthy donors.

Expressed TCRB transcripts were sequenced because the entire RNA isolate underwent reverse transcription. Data came from immunoSEQ multiplex PCR; TCRdb stores just in-frame clones and leaves some out. The sample consists of a few hundred thousand clones, about 25% of them appearing once. The CDR3 has 10 residues. The V gene's germline CDR1 is GTSNPN and CDR2 SVGIG (reference sequence). Trimming left V 3 bases short and J 3 bases short, with 1 base between. The sample comprised central memory CD4+ T cells from blood. V is TRBV30 and J is TRBJ2-3; no definite D call. The TCR originated in a young man in good health. The CDR3 region has the DNA TGTGCCTGGAGAACAGATACGCAGTATTTT. This gives the protein CAWRTDTQYF. Full variable domain (outside the CDR3, taken from reference TRBV30 and TRBJ2-3): SQTIHQWPATLVQPVGSPLSLECTVEGTSNPNLYWYRQAAGRGLQLLFYSVGIGQISSEVPQNLSASRPQDRQFILSSKKLLLSDSGFYLCAWRTDTQYFGPGTRLTVL.